This T cell receptor beta chain was documented in a study of blood T cell repertoires in COVID-19. Looking at the study overall: The United States, Italy and Spain were the sources of the acute and convalescent COVID-19 samples.

CDR3 length: 15 residues. The V end lost 5 bases, the J end lost 2 bases, and 14 bases lay between the germline ends. The germline V gene encodes CDR1 SGHNT and CDR2 YENEEA. Authors' data handling: Nucleated cell number was recorded as an estimate derived from reference gene primer amplification. Assay used: immunoSEQ multiplex PCR; TCRdb lists only in-frame clones, some missing. V and J calls and clone size are copied from that table; D and trimming were computed from the DNA. This table holds about 55,000 clones, approximately 90% found once. Seattle patient enrollment occurred during active infection, with longitudinal follow-up thereafter.

The sequencing sample was made of peripheral blood. This chain joins TRBV11-3 and TRBJ2-3; a possible D gene is TRBD1 (5 bases). The sequence was collected from a man between 35 and 55 years old with COVID-19, enrolled during active disease. CDR3 sequence reads: CASSTGRTFTDTQYF. The CDR3 region has the DNA TGTGCCAGCAGCACAGGACGGACGTTCACAGATACGCAGTATTTT.